The clone carrying this T cell receptor beta chain showed up many times. Unique molecular identifiers tagged the TCRbeta library. TCRdb called the PCR reads again in MiXCR, with one record for every CDR3 protein. The sample includes about 440,000 distinct CDR3 sequences, 43% of them seen just once. The sample originates from a study of T-cell reconstitution after alpha-beta-depleted transplantation in children. Trimming at V came to 7 bases and at J to 5 bases, leaving 10 bases not matched to a gene. Germline loops: CDR1 MNHNS, CDR2 SASEGT. The CDR3 is 15 amino acids. The chain employs TRBV6-1 and TRBJ2-2; 7 nucleotides line up with TRBD2. The source material was PBMCs, sampled before TCRalphabeta/CD19-depleted stem cell transplant. This TCR was sampled from a girl aged 2 to 10 with aplastic anemia, due to receive a stem cell transplant. For the CDR3, the DNA is TGTGCCAGCAATAGGTGGGAGGGCGGGACCGGGGAGCTGTTTTTT. Translating it yields CASNRWEGGTGELFF.